These 23 T cell receptor beta chains share one sample of origin, sequenced in a study of beta chain features in type 1 diabetes. As every portion of the isolated RNA was reverse transcribed, the sequencing read expressed TCRB transcripts. TCRdb's table, derived via immunoSEQ multiplex PCR, lists solely in-frame clones and lacks some. The table records under 350,000 clones, 8% of them present only once. The specimen was central memory CD4+ T cells from blood. The source of these receptors is a woman in her late teens or twenties in good health.

V gene TRBV7-2 combines with J gene TRBJ2-2, with D maybe TRBD1 (6 bases). The CDR3 runs to 16 residues. Germline V gives CDR1 SGHTA, CDR2 FQGNSA. V shed 5 bases and J shed 2 bases, with 15 bases lying between them. CDR3 sequence: CASSPQAGANTGELFF. CDR3 nucleotide sequence: TGTGCCAGCAGCCCCCAGGCAGGGGCCAACACCGGGGAGCTGTTTTTT.

The chain couples TRBV7-2 to TRBJ1-2; no clear D gene. Deletions cut 1 base from V and 6 bases from J, with 12 bases between. Germline V lookup: CDR1 SGHTA, CDR2 FQGNSA. The CDR3 totals 14 residues. The CDR3 spells CASSLGQVKDGYTF. The CDR3 DNA is TGTGCCAGCAGCTTAGGCCAGGTGAAGGATGGCTACACCTTC.

This clone appeared a few times. The chain is built from TRBV5-4 and TRBJ2-3; 8 bases match TRBD2. V trimming: 6 bases; J trimming: 2 bases; junction bases outside the gene matches: 5. Germline CDR1 SGHNT, CDR2 YYREEE (reference sequence). The CDR3 extends over 14 amino acids. CDR3 nucleotides: TGTGCCAGCAACCCGGGAGGGATCACAGATACGCAGTATTTT. Protein product: CASNPGGITDTQYF.

A few counts support this clone. The chain joins TRBV5-1 to TRBJ1-4, with D possibly matching TRBD1 (5 bases). In germline, CDR1 is SGHRS, CDR2 YFSETQ. CDR3 length equals 14 residues. Between the trimmed V and J ends, which lost 1 base and 6 bases, there was a span of 10 bases. The CDR3 sequence: CASSLRDWDEKLFF. The CDR3 region has the DNA TGCGCCAGCAGCTTGCGGGACTGGGATGAAAAACTGTTTTTT.

CDR3 nucleotides: TGTGCCAGCAGCTTAGTTCTAGCGAACACCGGGGAGCTGTTTTTT. This translates into CASSLVLANTGELFF. The V call is TRBV7-2, the J call TRBJ2-2, with D unresolved. Germline CDR1 reads SGHTA; CDR2 reads FQGNSA. CDR3 size: 15 residues. V was cut by 1 base and J by 0 bases, with 6 bases left in between.

This clone was seen more than once but under ten times. The chain has TRBV11-1 and TRBJ2-1; 10 bases fit TRBD2. Looked up from germline, CDR1 is SGHAT and CDR2 is FQDESV (reference sequence). V was pared by 5 bases and J by 6 bases, with 13 bases of the junction left unmatched. The CDR3 has 17 residues. The CDR3: CASSTWGSGRTSNEQFF. For the CDR3, the DNA is TGTGCCAGCAGCACCTGGGGTAGCGGGAGGACCTCCAATGAGCAGTTCTTC.

This clone was seen a few times. This chain links TRBV6-5 with TRBJ1-6, with D maybe TRBD1 (6 bases). This CDR3 is built from 14 residues. The V gene lost 8 bases and the J gene lost 6 bases, with 14 bases spanning the gap. Per the germline V gene, CDR1 is MNHEY and CDR2 is SVGAGI. CDR3: CASRNRQVNSPLHF. The CDR3 DNA sequence: TGTGCCAGCCGGAACCGACAGGTTAATTCACCCCTCCACTTT.

This clone was picked up many times. V and J are TRBV29-1 and TRBJ2-1; TRBD2 agrees at 14 bases. Germline-derived CDR1 and CDR2 are SQVTM and ANQGSEA. This CDR3 has 17 residues. The V segment lost 1 base and the J segment 9 bases; nucleotides outside the gene matches: 11. CDR3 sequence: CSVEGLGLAGAPGEQFF. CDR3 DNA sequence: TGCAGCGTTGAAGGACTGGGACTAGCGGGAGCCCCGGGTGAGCAGTTCTTC.

V and J are TRBV6-6 and TRBJ1-2; 10 nucleotides line up with TRBD1. The trim removed 8 bases at V and 7 bases at J, leaving 10 bases unmatched. In germline, CDR1 is MNHNY, CDR2 SVGAGI (reference sequence). This CDR3 spans 14 amino acids. CDR3 DNA: TGTGCCAGCTCTTGGGGACAGGGGACGAGTGGCTACACCTTC. Amino acid sequence: CASSWGQGTSGYTF.

J is TRBJ2-1 and V is TRBV11-3; 7 nucleotides match TRBD2. This CDR3 region has 15 residues. Germline CDR1 is SGHNT and CDR2 is YENEEA. V was pared by 5 bases and J by 4 bases, with 8 bases of the junction left unmatched. The CDR3 loop is CASSPGGSGYNEQFF. CDR3 nucleotide sequence: TGTGCCAGCAGCCCCGGGGGGTCAGGTTACAATGAGCAGTTCTTC. Based on the CDR3 plus reference TRBV11-3 and TRBJ2-1, the full variable domain is EAGVVQSPRYKIIEKKQPVAFWCNPISGHNTLYWYLQNLGQGPELLIRYENEEAVDDSQLPKDRFSAERLKGVDSTLKIQPAELGDSAVYLCASSPGGSGYNEQFFGPGTRLTVL.

This sequence joins TRBV9 and TRBJ2-2, with 9 bases fitting TRBD2. This CDR3 region has 16 residues. The germline V gene encodes CDR1 SGDLS and CDR2 YYNGEE. Trimming at V came to 3 bases and at J to 1 base, leaving 4 bases not matched to a gene. CDR3 DNA: TGTGCCAGCAGCGGCAGACTAGCGGAGAACACCGGGGAGCTGTTTTTT. This encodes CASSGRLAENTGELFF.

This rearrangement joins TRBV6-6 to TRBJ2-6; possible D gene TRBD1, 6 bases. V was clipped by 2 bases and J by 12 bases, with 11 bases between them. The germline V gene has CDR1 MNHNY and CDR2 SVGAGI (reference sequence). This CDR3 comprises 13 residues. The CDR3 loop reads CASSYPGAPVLTF. The CDR3 DNA sequence: TGTGCCAGCAGTTACCCAGGGGCCCCCGTCCTGACTTTC.

This clone was detected a few times. The chain combines TRBV7-2 with TRBJ2-6; D not certain. CDR1 is SGHTA, CDR2 FQGNSA, per germline. The V and J ends lost 2 bases and 2 bases respectively, with 4 bases between them. CDR3 length: 14 residues. In DNA, the CDR3 is TGTGCCAGCAGCTTAAATCCTGGGGCCAACGTCCTGACTTTC. It encodes CASSLNPGANVLTF. Full variable domain (rest looked up from reference TRBV7-2 and TRBJ2-6): GAGVSQSPSNKVTEKGKDVELRCDPISGHTALYWYRQSLGQGLEFLIYFQGNSAPDKSGLPSDRFSAERTGGSVSTLTIQRTQQEDSAVYLCASSLNPGANVLTFGAGSRLTVL.

The chain recombines TRBV5-4 with TRBJ2-1; no clear D gene. The germline gives CDR1 SGHNT, CDR2 YYREEE (reference sequence). V was cut by 0 bases and J by 7 bases, with 11 bases left in between. CDR3 size: 14 residues. CDR3 DNA sequence: TGTGCCAGCAGCTTGGGGGGAACCAAAAATGAGCAGTTCTTC. Translating gives CASSLGGTKNEQFF. The whole variable domain, filled in from reference TRBV5-4 and TRBJ2-1, reads ETGVTQSPTHLIKTRGQQVTLRCSSQSGHNTVSWYQQALGQGPQFIFQYYREEENGRGNFPPRFSGLQFPNYSSELNVNALELDDSALYLCASSLGGTKNEQFFGPGTRLTVL.

This clone was counted a few times. V and J are TRBV28 and TRBJ1-2, with TRBD1 matching over 7 bases. CDR1 and CDR2 (germline): MDHEN, SYDVKM. V dropped 4 bases and J dropped 11; count of bases not matched to a gene: 7. This CDR3 is 12 amino acids long. The CDR3 DNA reads TGTGCCAGCAGTTCCCCACAGGGGAAGTACACCTTC. Protein product: CASSSPQGKYTF.

The rearrangement joins TRBV18 to TRBJ2-3; 7 bases align to TRBD2. The trim removed 3 bases at V and 4 bases at J, leaving 7 bases unmatched. There are 15 residues in the CDR3. Germline loops: CDR1 KGHSH, CDR2 LQKENI. CDR3 amino acids: CASSPVRGEPDTQYF. DNA for the CDR3: TGTGCCAGCTCACCGGTACGGGGGGAGCCAGATACGCAGTATTTT.

The chain links TRBV5-1 to TRBJ1-4, with 7 bases identical to TRBD1. Germline V gene data show CDR1 as SGHRS and CDR2 as YFSETQ. The CDR3 is 15 residues long. V shed 5 bases, J shed 1 base, and the junction held 5 bases outside the gene matches. CDR3 amino acids: CASRTGLITNEKLFF. CDR3 bases: TGCGCCAGCAGGACAGGGTTAATAACTAATGAAAAACTGTTTTTT.

The gene calls are TRBV7-9 and TRBJ1-2, with a weak D call TRBD1 (6 bases). The ends were cut back, 1 base at V and 8 bases at J, with 17 bases in the middle. The germline V gene encodes CDR1 SEHNR and CDR2 FQNEAQ (reference sequence). This CDR3 contains 15 residues. The CDR3 DNA follows: TGTGCCAGCAGCTTAGGGCAGGGGCACCCGGGAGGCTACACCTTC. This sequence encodes CASSLGQGHPGGYTF.

V usage is TRBV5-1 and J usage is TRBJ2-3; maybe TRBD2 (6 bases). Germline assignment: CDR1 SGHRS and CDR2 YFSETQ. The V end was cut by 6 bases, the J end by 3 bases, with 17 bases between. The CDR3 consists of 15 residues. The CDR3: CASKASGLETDTQYF. CDR3 DNA sequence: TGCGCCAGCAAGGCGTCGGGACTCGAGACAGATACGCAGTATTTT. Based on the CDR3 plus reference TRBV5-1 and TRBJ2-3, the full variable domain is KAGVTQTPRYLIKTRGQQVTLSCSPISGHRSVSWYQQTPGQGLQFLFEYFSETQRNKGNFPGRFSGRQFSNSRSEMNVSTLELGDSALYLCASKASGLETDTQYFGPGTRLTVL.

The sample holds many counts of this clone. The chain carries TRBV9 and TRBJ1-2, with unresolved D. This CDR3 spans 14 amino acids. The germline V gene has CDR1 SGDLS and CDR2 YYNGEE. V lost 0 bases to trimming and J lost 3 bases, with 9 bases between them. The CDR3: CASSVGVGDYGYTF. The CDR3 DNA reads TGTGCCAGCAGCGTAGGTGTAGGCGACTATGGCTACACCTTC.

V and J are TRBV2 and TRBJ1-6; D unclear. Germline CDR1 SNHLY, CDR2 FYNNEI. The CDR3 is made up of 18 amino acids. The V gene lost 3 bases and the J gene lost 0 bases, with 15 bases spanning the gap. This CDR3 reads CASSDAGSLSSYNSPLHF. In DNA, the CDR3 is TGTGCCAGCAGTGACGCGGGGTCCCTGAGCTCCTATAATTCACCCCTCCACTTT.

This chain uses TRBV6-5 with TRBJ2-1; D is perhaps TRBD1 (6 bases). The CDR3 is 15 residues long. Trimming pared 4 bases from V and 0 bases from J, leaving 10 bases between. Germline CDR1 is MNHEY and CDR2 is SVGAGI. CDR3 in amino acids: CASSFRGASYNEQFF. In nucleotides, the CDR3 is TGTGCCAGCAGTTTCAGGGGTGCCTCCTACAATGAGCAGTTCTTC.

This clone was detected only a few times. This chain connects TRBV4-2 to TRBJ2-7, with 7 bases lining up with TRBD2. The CDR3 has 16 residues. Trimming cost V 1 base and J 0 bases; bases outside gene matches: 6. The germline gives CDR1 LGHNA, CDR2 YNFKEQ. CDR3 DNA: TGTGCCAGCAGCCAAGTCAAACCTAGCGGCTCCTACGAGCAGTACTTC. Translated, it gives CASSQVKPSGSYEQYF.